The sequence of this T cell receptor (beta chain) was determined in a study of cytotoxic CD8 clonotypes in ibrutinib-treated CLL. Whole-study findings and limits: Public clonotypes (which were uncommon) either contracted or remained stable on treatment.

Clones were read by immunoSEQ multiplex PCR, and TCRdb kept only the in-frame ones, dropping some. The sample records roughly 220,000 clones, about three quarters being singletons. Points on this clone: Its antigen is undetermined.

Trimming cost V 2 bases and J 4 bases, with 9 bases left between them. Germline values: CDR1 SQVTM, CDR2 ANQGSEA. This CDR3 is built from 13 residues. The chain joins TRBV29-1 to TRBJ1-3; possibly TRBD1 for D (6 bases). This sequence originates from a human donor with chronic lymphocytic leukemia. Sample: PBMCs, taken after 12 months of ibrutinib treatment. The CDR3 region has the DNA TGCAGCGTTGAAACAGGGAAGGGAAACACCATATATTTT. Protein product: CSVETGKGNTIYF.